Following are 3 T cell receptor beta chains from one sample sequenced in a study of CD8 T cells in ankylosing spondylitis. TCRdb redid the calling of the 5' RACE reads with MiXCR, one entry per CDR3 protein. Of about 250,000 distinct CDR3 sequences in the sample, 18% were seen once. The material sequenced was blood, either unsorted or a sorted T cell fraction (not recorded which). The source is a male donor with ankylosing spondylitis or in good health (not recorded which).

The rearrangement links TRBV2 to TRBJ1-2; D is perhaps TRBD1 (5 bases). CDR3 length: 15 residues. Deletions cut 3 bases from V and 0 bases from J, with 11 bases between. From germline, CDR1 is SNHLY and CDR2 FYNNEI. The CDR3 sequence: CASSEGLRANYGYTF. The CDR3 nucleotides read TGTGCCAGCAGTGAGGGGCTCAGGGCTAACTATGGCTACACCTTC. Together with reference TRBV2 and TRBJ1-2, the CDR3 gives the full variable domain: EPEVTQTPSHQVTQMGQEVILRCVPISNHLYFYWYRQILGQKVEFLVSFYNNEISEKSEIFDDQFSVERPDGSNFTLKIRSTKLEDSAMYFCASSEGLRANYGYTFGSGTRLTVV.

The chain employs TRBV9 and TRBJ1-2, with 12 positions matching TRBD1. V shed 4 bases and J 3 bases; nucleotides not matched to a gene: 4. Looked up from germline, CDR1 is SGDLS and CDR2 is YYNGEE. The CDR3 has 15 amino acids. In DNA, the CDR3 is TGTGCCAGCAGCTCGGGGGACAGGGGGCACTATGGCTACACCTTC. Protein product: CASSSGDRGHYGYTF. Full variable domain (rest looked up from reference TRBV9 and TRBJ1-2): DSGVTQTPKHLITATGQRVTLRCSPRSGDLSVYWYQQSLDQGLQFLIQYYNGEERAKGNILERFSAQQFPDLHSELNLSSLELGDSALYFCASSSGDRGHYGYTFGSGTRLTVV.

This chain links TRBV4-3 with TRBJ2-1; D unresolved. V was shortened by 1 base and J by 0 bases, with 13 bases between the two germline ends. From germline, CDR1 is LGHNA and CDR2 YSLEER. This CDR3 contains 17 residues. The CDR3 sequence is CASSQAQALSSYNEQFF. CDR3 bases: TGCGCCAGCAGCCAAGCTCAGGCCCTAAGCTCCTACAATGAGCAGTTCTTC.